This T cell receptor beta chain was sequenced for a study of T-cell reconstitution after alpha-beta-depleted transplantation in children. The CDR3 loop spans 13 amino acids. Trimming cost V 8 bases and J 4 bases, with 12 bases left between them. Germline CDR1 and CDR2: SNHLY and FYNNEI. During its preparation, the TCRbeta library received unique molecular identifiers. Via MiXCR, TCRdb re-called the PCR reads, giving one row per CDR3 protein. This sample carries about 230,000 distinct CDR3 sequences, about 8.8% of them seen once, and the ten largest clones take approximately 5%. In its sample, this clonotype was seen many times.

The input for sequencing was PBMCs from the stem cell graft donor, taken from the stem cell graft. The receptor was isolated from a human donor who donated a stem cell graft to a child with SCID. This sequence joins TRBV2 and TRBJ2-1; D is unresolved. The CDR3 DNA reads TGTGCCAGCCGCCTCGGGTCTTACAATGAGCAGTTCTTC. It is translated as CASRLGSYNEQFF.